What follows describes a single T cell receptor beta chain. Its antigen remains undetermined. One base away there is no much larger clone; base qualities are not given. Reading from cysteine to phenylalanine, the CDR3 counts 14 amino acids. CDR3 DNA is the only sequence kept; it has 42 bases, read in frame from the first base. In the germline V gene, CDR1 corresponds to SGHRS and CDR2 to YFSETQ. Between the V and J ends, shortened by 1 base and 3 bases respectively, the junction contains 11 bases. The data were taken from a study of cytomegalovirus exposure and HLA in healthy donors (dated by TCRdb to 2016 to 2017). About the full investigation: A later analysis indicated that the 95 to 150 validation repertoires were generated on the platform also employed for the approximately 690 repertoires of the first cohort. The study aimed to test whether cataloging public T cell receptors could reveal signatures of past pathogen exposure. A separate validation cohort of roughly 120 different subjects was used in addition to the approximately 640-subject first cohort. High-throughput TCR immunosequencing, statistical association of individual TCRs with disease status, and machine learning were combined to predict cytomegalovirus infection status.

Paper-wide results and their limitations: Of the cluster scores, roughly 93% were above 0 in a later analysis, which found that TCRs clustered in the first cohort also tended to co-occur in the 120 or so validation repertoires. It was suggested by the authors that the approach could potentially be generalized to other disease states and immunological phenotypes. While some public TCRs were present in many individuals, most TCR sequences turned up only very rarely across donors. In vitro tests confirmed that three of the cytomegalovirus-associated TCR beta chains recognize cytomegalovirus antigens. A total of 150 to 200 TCR beta chains were listed by the study as associated with cytomegalovirus. The classifier was reported to diagnose cytomegalovirus status with high specificity and sensitivity in both the original cohort and the validation cohort. A later analysis had no HLA typing for the validation cohort, so co-occurrence there was scored across all 110 or so repertoires.

Donors formed part of the validation cohort, which comprised 120 subjects and was distinct from the first cohort of 666 subjects. Library creation used the immunoSEQ multiplex PCR assay. The authors' analysis ran thus. To diagnose cytomegalovirus status from the catalog of TCR beta chain sequences, a statistical classification framework was built. In TCRdb, the immuneACCESS table is reduced to in-frame sequences with V and J assigned. These tables do not hold every clone; where another copy was compared, an unresolved V gene accounts for under half, and the others remain unexplained. The DNA gave D and trimming, while V, J and clone size come from that table. Here the sample has 80,000 to 100,000 clones; around nine tenths occur a single time. The ten most abundant clones make up around 3.9% of the sample.

The V and J segments used are TRBV5-1 and TRBJ2-7; TRBD1 is a weak D gene call, 5 bases matching. This sequence originates from a woman aged 25 to 39 in good health and CMV-seronegative. The material sequenced was PBMCs. Here is the DNA: TGCGCCAGCAGCTTGCAGAACAGGAACTACGAGCAGTACTTC. Translated, this gives CASSLQNRNYEQYF.